Below are 23 T cell receptor beta chains sequenced from a single sample in a study of shared clonotypes between healthy human individuals (dated by TCRdb to the early 2020s). The receptor library was made with the immunoSEQ multiplex PCR assay. Imported from immuneACCESS, the table was reduced by TCRdb to in-frame sequences with V and J called. These copies leave out some clones; in studies compared against another copy, an unresolved V gene accounts for under half, and the cause of the remainder is not known. The sample data list 950,000 to 1,300,000 clones, and about 80% of these were observed just once. Jointly, the top ten make up approximately 1.5% of the sample. Sequencing was done on a sample of memory CD4+ T cells sorted from blood. The cell subset or site label for this specimen denotes: CD45RA-negative fraction. The receptor source for this set is a man between 18 and 29 years old in good health.

CDR3 in amino acids: CATSREGEGARAGELFF. CDR3 in DNA: TGTGCCACCAGCAGAGAAGGGGAGGGGGCGCGGGCCGGGGAGCTGTTTTTT. The V and J genes are TRBV15 and TRBJ2-2; D is perhaps TRBD1 or TRBD2 (7 bases each). The germline gives CDR1 LNHNV, CDR2 YYDKDF (reference sequence). Trimming left V 0 bases short and J 6 bases short, with 17 bases between. The CDR3 is 17 residues long.

This clone has more than one count but fewer than ten. This same CDR3 is encoded by further DNA sequences in the sample. V usage is TRBV7-2 and J usage is TRBJ2-2; 12 bases are a match to TRBD2. Germline CDR1 reads SGHTA; CDR2 reads FQGNSA. V trimming: 3 bases; J trimming: 7 bases; junction bases outside the gene matches: 6. The CDR3 is made up of 16 amino acids. The CDR3 DNA is TGTGCCAGCAGCTTGGGTACTAGCGGGAGGAGCGGGGAGCTGTTTTTT. Its translation: CASSLGTSGRSGELFF.

This clone occurred a few times. The chain employs TRBV27 and TRBJ1-6; 9 bases line up with TRBD1. The CDR3 contains 15 residues. Germline CDR1 is MNHEY and CDR2 is SMNVEV (reference sequence). With V trimmed by 3 bases and J by 7 bases, 4 bases remained unmatched. The CDR3 region has the DNA TGTGCCAGCAGTTTCGGGACAGGGTACAATTCACCCCTCCACTTT. It yields the protein CASSFGTGYNSPLHF.

The J gene is TRBJ2-2, the V gene TRBV15, with TRBD2 matching over 8 bases. The CDR3 extends over 17 amino acids. The V segment lost 3 bases and the J segment 6 bases; nucleotides outside the gene matches: 12. CDR1 is LNHNV and CDR2 is YYDKDF in the germline V gene (reference sequence). CDR3 sequence: CATSRTVTSGGAGELFF. The CDR3 nucleotides are TGTGCCACCAGCAGGACAGTTACTAGCGGCGGGGCCGGGGAGCTGTTTTTT.

In this sample, this clone turned up once. The gene calls are TRBV2 and TRBJ2-6; a weak D match, TRBD2 (7 bases). This CDR3 region has 18 residues. V dropped 4 bases and J dropped 0 bases, with 16 bases sitting between them. Germline V CDR1 and CDR2: SNHLY, FYNNEI. The CDR3 DNA is TGTGCCAGCAGTGGCCCGGCGGGGGCTGTCTCTGGGGCCAACGTCCTGACTTTC. Translating it yields CASSGPAGAVSGANVLTF. The full variable domain, rest sourced from reference TRBV2 and TRBJ2-6, is EPEVTQTPSHQVTQMGQEVILRCVPISNHLYFYWYRQILGQKVEFLVSFYNNEISEKSEIFDDQFSVERPDGSNFTLKIRSTKLEDSAMYFCASSGPAGAVSGANVLTFGAGSRLTVL.

Concerning this clone itself: Other DNA variants within this sample encode the same CDR3. The V gene is TRBV27, the J gene TRBJ1-2; unclear D gene. CDR3 length equals 15 residues. Germline CDR1 MNHEY, CDR2 SMNVEV (reference sequence). V lost 0 bases, J lost 0 bases, and 8 bases lay in between. CDR3 bases: TGTGCCAGCAGTTTATCGGCAAATACTAACTATGGCTACACCTTC. Its protein is CASSLSANTNYGYTF.

V and J are TRBV29-1 and TRBJ2-3, with a tentative D call TRBD2 (6 bases). Looked up from germline, CDR1 is SQVTM and CDR2 is ANQGSEA. The ends were cut back, 3 bases at V and 3 bases at J, with 13 bases in the middle. This CDR3 is built from 14 residues. The CDR3 spells CSVESGRGTDTQYF. The CDR3 DNA is TGCAGCGTTGAGTCCGGGAGAGGAACAGATACGCAGTATTTT.

This chain connects TRBV6-6 to TRBJ1-2; D may be TRBD1 (5 bases). This CDR3 has 11 amino acids. Germline lookup yields CDR1 MNHNY and CDR2 SVGAGI (reference sequence). Trimming stripped 9 bases from V and 2 bases from J, with 7 bases between. In DNA, the CDR3 is TGTGCCAGTCGACAGAACTATGGCTACACCTTC. Its translation is CASRQNYGYTF.

This clone was detected only a few times. The chain joins TRBV27 to TRBJ1-5, with TRBD1 matching 7 bases. Germline V CDR1 and CDR2: MNHEY, SMNVEV (reference sequence). The CDR3 loop spans 14 amino acids. J was trimmed by 4 bases and V by 6 bases; bases with no gene match: 6. This chain's CDR3 is CASRTTGYNQPQHF. CDR3 DNA sequence: TGTGCCAGCAGAACGACAGGGTATAATCAGCCCCAGCATTTT.

The chain combines TRBV11-2 with TRBJ2-1; 8 bases are shared with TRBD2. The V gene end was trimmed by 4 bases and the J gene end by 6 bases; junction bases not matched to a gene: 11. The germline CDR1 and CDR2 sequences are SGHAT and FQNNGV. The CDR3 is 16 amino acids. CDR3 sequence: CASSSAGPAGVNEQFF. CDR3 nucleotide sequence: TGTGCCAGCAGCTCGGCCGGACCAGCGGGGGTCAATGAGCAGTTCTTC.

V usage is TRBV6-1 and J usage is TRBJ1-3, with 8 nucleotides matching TRBD1. The V and J ends lost 8 bases and 3 bases, in that order; junction bases with no gene match: 3. This CDR3 contains 13 residues. CDR1 and CDR2 (germline): MNHNS, SASEGT. The CDR3 loop reads CASGQGIGNTIYF. DNA of the CDR3: TGTGCCAGCGGACAGGGTATTGGAAACACCATATATTTT.

The chain joins TRBV5-4 to TRBJ2-3, with 8 bases matching TRBD2. J was trimmed by 5 bases and V by 4 bases; bases with no gene match: 9. The CDR3 runs to 15 residues. The germline CDR1 and CDR2 sequences are SGHNT and YYREEE (reference sequence). The CDR3 DNA reads as TGTGCCAGCAGCCCCGGGGGGGGTCCTCGAGATACGCAGTATTTT. This sequence encodes CASSPGGGPRDTQYF.

The chain uses TRBV7-9 and TRBJ1-3; D not certain. Germline loops: CDR1 SEHNR, CDR2 FQNEAQ (reference sequence). This CDR3 has 15 residues. V lost 3 bases and J 0 bases, leaving 9 bases between the germline ends. For the CDR3, the DNA is TGTGCCAGCAGCTTTCCGGGTAACTCTGGAAACACCATATATTTT. Amino acid sequence: CASSFPGNSGNTIYF.

The chain combines TRBV2 with TRBJ1-2; D gene uncertain. The CDR3 extends over 13 amino acids. The ends were cut back, 2 bases at V and 2 bases at J, with 6 bases in the middle. Germline-derived CDR1 and CDR2 are SNHLY and FYNNEI. The chain's CDR3 is CASSETQNYGYTF. CDR3 bases: TGTGCCAGCAGTGAAACCCAGAACTATGGCTACACCTTC. Full variable domain (rest looked up from reference TRBV2 and TRBJ1-2): EPEVTQTPSHQVTQMGQEVILRCVPISNHLYFYWYRQILGQKVEFLVSFYNNEISEKSEIFDDQFSVERPDGSNFTLKIRSTKLEDSAMYFCASSETQNYGYTFGSGTRLTVV.

This chain links TRBV6-1 with TRBJ1-5, with D possibly TRBD1 on 6 matching bases. V lost 7 bases to trimming and J lost 7 bases, with 17 bases between them. Germline V gene sequence: CDR1 MNHNS, CDR2 SASEGT. The CDR3 has 14 residues. The CDR3, as DNA: TGTGCCAGCACCTCACCACAGGGCCGGCAGCCCCAGCATTTT. Translating gives CASTSPQGRQPQHF.

In this sample, this clone turned up a few times. Within the sample, other DNA sequences also encode this same CDR3. This chain uses TRBV5-1 with TRBJ2-5, with 7 nucleotides matching TRBD1. CDR3 length: 15 residues. V lost 0 bases, J lost 5 bases, and 7 bases stayed unmatched. Germline values: CDR1 SGHRS, CDR2 YFSETQ. The CDR3 nucleotides are TGCGCCAGCAGCTTGGGACAGGGTGGGATCGAGACCCAGTACTTC. Its translation is CASSLGQGGIETQYF. The full variable domain, rest sourced from reference TRBV5-1 and TRBJ2-5, is KAGVTQTPRYLIKTRGQQVTLSCSPISGHRSVSWYQQTPGQGLQFLFEYFSETQRNKGNFPGRFSGRQFSNSRSEMNVSTLELGDSALYLCASSLGQGGIETQYFGPGTRLLVL.

The DNA for the CDR3 is TGCGCCAGCAGCCAGAGAACAACCCGGACGGGAGATACGCAGTATTTT. It specifies CASSQRTTRTGDTQYF. The rearrangement links TRBV5-1 to TRBJ2-3, with D unresolved. The CDR3 sequence is 16 residues long. CDR1 and CDR2 (germline): SGHRS, YFSETQ. The ends were cut back, 4 bases at V and 5 bases at J, with 20 bases in the middle.

The chain links TRBV19 to TRBJ2-5, with a tentative D call TRBD1 (8 bases). Trimming left V 5 bases short and J 4 bases short, with 20 bases between. This CDR3 is 16 amino acids long. Germline lookup yields CDR1 LNHDA and CDR2 SQIVND (reference sequence). CDR3 sequence (DNA): TGTGCCAGTAGTCCCACCGGACAGGGAGGGAGAGAGACCCAGTACTTC. It yields the protein CASSPTGQGGRETQYF.

CDR3: CASSWNTGTSVSNEQFF. Here the CDR3 DNA reads TGTGCCAGCAGCTGGAATACCGGGACCTCAGTGAGCAATGAGCAGTTCTTC. The genes are TRBV7-9 and TRBJ2-1; D possibly matches TRBD1 or TRBD2 (5 bases each). CDR1 is SEHNR, CDR2 FQNEAQ, per germline (reference sequence). V gave up 4 bases and J gave up 6 bases, with 22 bases separating them. The CDR3 runs 17 residues.

The J gene is TRBJ1-2, the V gene TRBV30, with D perhaps TRBD1 (5 bases). Trimming took 4 bases from V and 4 from J, leaving 13 bases between them. The germline V gene has CDR1 GTSNPN and CDR2 SVGIG (reference sequence). This CDR3 has 13 residues. The CDR3 nucleotides read TGTGCCTGGAATCCCCCGGGGCGCTATGGCTACACCTTC. Its translation is CAWNPPGRYGYTF. The entire variable domain, with the rest obtained from reference TRBV30 and TRBJ1-2, is as follows: SQTIHQWPATLVQPVGSPLSLECTVEGTSNPNLYWYRQAAGRGLQLLFYSVGIGQISSEVPQNLSASRPQDRQFILSSKKLLLSDSGFYLCAWNPPGRYGYTFGSGTRLTVV.

The chain is built from TRBV30 and TRBJ1-6, with 10 bases aligning to TRBD1. Unmatched junction bases numbered 3, after V lost 2 bases and J lost 8 bases. From germline, CDR1 is GTSNPN and CDR2 SVGIG (reference sequence). The CDR3 is made up of 14 amino acids. The CDR3 nucleotides read TGTGCCTGGAGTCTGGACAGGGGGGATTCACCCCTCCACTTT. Amino acids: CAWSLDRGDSPLHF.

This rearrangement joins TRBV5-1 to TRBJ2-5; a weak D match, TRBD2 (6 bases). Trimming left V 4 bases short and J 5 bases short, with 9 bases between. Germline CDR1 and CDR2: SGHRS and YFSETQ. The CDR3 contains 12 residues. CDR3 sequence: CASSPRGETQYF. The CDR3 region has the DNA TGCGCCAGCAGCCCCCGGGGGGAGACCCAGTACTTC.

Note on this clone: This sample includes further DNA sequences coding for the same CDR3. The genes are TRBV28 and TRBJ1-1; TRBD1 agrees at 7 bases. Trimming at V came to 2 bases and at J to 2 bases, leaving 2 bases not matched to a gene. Germline V gene data show CDR1 as MDHEN and CDR2 as SYDVKM. This CDR3 region has 14 residues. The CDR3, as DNA: TGTGCCAGCAGTTTAAGACAGGGCAACACTGAAGCTTTCTTT. Translation: CASSLRQGNTEAFF.